This T cell receptor (beta chain) was sequenced during a study of cytomegalovirus exposure and HLA in healthy donors. Notes on the study in general: High sensitivity and specificity were reportedly achieved when the classifier diagnosed cytomegalovirus status. As was reported, the HLA-A and HLA-B alleles of most subjects were accurately predicted from TCR beta sequences.

Germline CDR1 reads SEHNR; CDR2 reads FQNEAQ (reference sequence). This CDR3 region has 16 residues. Trimming took 4 bases from V and 7 from J; bases not matched to a gene: 15. This clone was detected only once. Its antigen is undetermined. PCR was performed using 60 Vbeta and 13 Jbeta primers. Clones were read by immunoSEQ multiplex PCR, and TCRdb kept only the in-frame ones, dropping some. The sample records some 78,000 clones, approximately 72% being singletons. The source of this sequence is a woman in her thirties or forties in good health and CMV-seropositive. V usage is TRBV7-9 and J usage is TRBJ1-2, with 7 positions matching TRBD1. The sequenced material came from PBMCs. CDR3 residues: CASSSLIYPGGSGYTF. CDR3 nucleotide sequence: TGTGCCAGCAGCTCTTTAATATACCCAGGGGGTAGTGGCTACACCTTC.